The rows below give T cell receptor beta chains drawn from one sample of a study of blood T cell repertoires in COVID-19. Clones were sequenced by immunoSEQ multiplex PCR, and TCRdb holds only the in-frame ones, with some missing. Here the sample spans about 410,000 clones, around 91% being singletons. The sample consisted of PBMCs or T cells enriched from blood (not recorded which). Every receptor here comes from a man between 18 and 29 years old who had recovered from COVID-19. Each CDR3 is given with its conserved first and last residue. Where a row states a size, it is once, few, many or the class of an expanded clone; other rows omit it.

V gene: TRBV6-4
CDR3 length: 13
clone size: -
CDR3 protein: CASSVEENTEAFF

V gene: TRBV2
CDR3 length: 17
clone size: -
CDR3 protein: CASSEERVSGVDSPLHF

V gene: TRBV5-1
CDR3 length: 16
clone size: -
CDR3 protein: CASSTGTSGSKDEQFF

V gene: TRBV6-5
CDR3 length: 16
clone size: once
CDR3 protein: CASSYSGSSYNSPLHF

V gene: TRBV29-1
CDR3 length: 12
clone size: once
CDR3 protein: CSVGEAGLQAFF

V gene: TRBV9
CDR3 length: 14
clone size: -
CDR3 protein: CASSVGGRVYEQYF

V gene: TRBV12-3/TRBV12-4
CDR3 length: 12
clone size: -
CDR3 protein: CASSLRGGEQFF

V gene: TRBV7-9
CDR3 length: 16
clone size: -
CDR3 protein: CASSSGVAGITDTQYF

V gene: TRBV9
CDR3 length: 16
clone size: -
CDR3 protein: CASSSNYGGTYNEQFF

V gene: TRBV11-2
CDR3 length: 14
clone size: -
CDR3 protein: CASTPAGPIYEQYF

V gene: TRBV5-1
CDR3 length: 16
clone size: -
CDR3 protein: CASSLDGAGAYNEQFF

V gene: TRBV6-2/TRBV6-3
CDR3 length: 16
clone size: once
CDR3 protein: CASSYGASGPLGELFF

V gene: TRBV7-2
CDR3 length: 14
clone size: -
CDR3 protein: CASSRDYSYNEQFF

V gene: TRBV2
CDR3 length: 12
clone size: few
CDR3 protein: CASTQDWPPSYF

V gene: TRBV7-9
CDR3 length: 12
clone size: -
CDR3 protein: CASSWDSYGYTF